A selection of T cell receptor beta chains follows, all from one sample in a study of shared clonotypes between healthy human individuals. Generated by immunoSEQ multiplex PCR, the TCRdb table keeps only in-frame clones and is missing some. The repertoire includes about 2 million clones, about 95% of them detected once, and 0.85% to 1.2% sits in the top ten. The source material was naive CD8+ T cells sorted from blood. The receptors derive from a man aged 18-30 years in good health. Each CDR3 is given with its conserved first and last residue. D genes are given only for firm matches. Clone size is stated in some rows and not others, as once, few, many or a class when expanded.

TRBJ2-4 | NA | TRBV7-2 | NA | CASSLAPGLAKNIQYF | TGTGCCAGCAGCTTAGCCCCAGGGTTAGCCAAAAACATTCAGTACTTC
TRBJ2-1 | TRBD2 | TRBV5-1 | NA | CASSPTSEPYNEQFF | TGCGCCAGCAGCCCGACTAGCGAGCCCTACAATGAGCAGTTCTTC
TRBJ2-7 | NA | TRBV7-8 | NA | CASSSGSAHYEQYF | TGTGCCAGCAGCTCGGGGTCTGCTCACTACGAGCAGTACTTC
TRBJ2-7 | NA | TRBV7-9 | NA | CASSFSSREQYF | TGTGCCAGCAGCTTCTCCTCTCGTGAGCAGTACTTC
TRBJ2-7 | TRBD1 | TRBV5-1 | NA | CASTGDSSYEQYF | TGCGCCAGCACCGGGGACAGCTCCTACGAGCAGTACTTC
TRBJ1-2 | NA | TRBV13 | once | CASSRSAGTYGYTF | TGTGCCAGCAGCCGATCGGCGGGGACCTATGGCTACACCTTC
TRBJ2-7 | NA | TRBV9 | few | CASSVGDSYEQYF | TGTGCCAGCAGCGTAGGGGATTCCTACGAGCAGTACTTC
TRBJ2-1 | NA | TRBV4-1 | NA | CASSLGTGLGNEQFF | TGCGCCAGCAGCCTCGGCACAGGGCTGGGGAATGAGCAGTTCTTC
TRBJ2-1 | TRBD2 | TRBV29-1 | NA | CSVEDSSGSWGNEQFF | TGCAGCGTTGAAGACTCTAGCGGGAGTTGGGGGAATGAGCAGTTCTTC
TRBJ2-2 | NA | TRBV10-2 | NA | CASSDPDRTGELFF | TGCGCCAGCAGTGACCCGGACCGGACCGGGGAGCTGTTTTTT
TRBJ2-7 | NA | TRBV7-9 | NA | CASSPLSSYEQYF | TGTGCCAGCAGCCCGCTGAGCTCCTACGAGCAGTACTTC
TRBJ1-2 | NA | TRBV29-1 | NA | CSVEDTEPNYGYTF | TGCAGCGTTGAAGATACAGAGCCAAACTATGGCTACACCTTC
TRBJ1-2 | NA | TRBV4-1 | NA | CASSQELGLYSGYTF | TGCGCCAGCAGCCAAGAGCTAGGGCTCTACTCTGGCTACACCTTC
TRBJ2-1 | NA | TRBV15 | once | CATNRDSYNEQFF | TGTGCCACCAACCGGGACTCCTACAATGAGCAGTTCTTC
TRBJ2-7 | TRBD2 | TRBV11-2 | NA | CASSPGTTGEQYF | TGTGCCAGCAGCCCCGGGACTACAGGCGAGCAGTACTTC
TRBJ1-3 | TRBD1 | TRBV11-2 | NA | CASSLWTGEGASGNTIYF | TGTGCCAGCAGCTTATGGACAGGGGAAGGGGCGTCTGGAAACACCATATATTTT
TRBJ2-2 | NA | TRBV27 | NA | CASSFYTGMGELFF | TGTGCCAGCAGTTTTTACACAGGGATGGGGGAGCTGTTTTTT
TRBJ2-3 | NA | TRBV7-8 | NA | CASSLYRAFTDTQYF | TGTGCCAGCAGCTTATACAGGGCGTTCACAGATACGCAGTATTTT
TRBJ2-7 | NA | TRBV7-6 | NA | CASSSPNGEQYF | TGTGCCAGCAGCTCCCCTAATGGCGAGCAGTACTTC
TRBJ2-7 | NA | TRBV11-2 | NA | CASSFTEPYEQYF | TGTGCCAGCAGCTTTACAGAGCCCTACGAGCAGTACTTC
TRBJ1-1 | NA | TRBV27 | NA | CASSFSEGWKGTEAFF | TGTGCCAGCAGTTTTTCCGAAGGGTGGAAGGGCACTGAAGCTTTCTTT
TRBJ1-2 | NA | TRBV4-1 | NA | CASSQVSGGVYGYTF | TGCGCCAGCAGCCAAGTTTCGGGGGGCGTATATGGCTACACCTTC
TRBJ2-5 | NA | TRBV7-7 | NA | CASSLGRVETQYF | TGTGCTAGCAGCTTAGGACGTGTGGAGACCCAGTACTTC
TRBJ1-4 | NA | TRBV28 | NA | CASSSYSGATNEKLFF | TGTGCCAGCAGTTCCTACTCAGGGGCAACTAATGAAAAACTGTTTTTT
TRBJ2-7 | TRBD2 | TRBV19 | NA | CASSTHSGRSSYEQYF | TGTGCCAGTAGTACCCATAGCGGGAGGAGCTCCTACGAGCAGTACTTC
TRBJ2-7 | NA | TRBV5-4 | NA | CASSLAGAEYYEQYF | TGTGCCAGCAGCTTGGCAGGGGCCGAATATTACGAGCAGTACTTC
TRBJ1-2 | NA | TRBV4-3 | NA | CASSLLSEGTRNGYTF | TGCGCCAGCAGCCTCCTTTCGGAAGGCACTAGGAATGGCTACACCTTC
TRBJ2-7 | NA | TRBV21-1 | NA | CASSKETRDRSSYEQYF | TGTGCCAGCAGCAAAGAAACCCGGGACAGGAGCTCCTACGAGCAGTACTTC
TRBJ2-5 | TRBD1 | TRBV5-1 | NA | CASSLVIIWTGQETQYF | TGCGCCAGCAGCTTGGTTATAATCTGGACAGGACAAGAGACCCAGTACTTC
TRBJ1-2 | NA | TRBV7-9 | NA | CASSPPGGGYGYTF | TGTGCCAGCAGCCCGCCGGGAGGGGGCTATGGCTACACCTTC
TRBJ1-1 | TRBD1 | TRBV27 | NA | CASSPGQGGEAFF | TGTGCCAGCAGTCCGGGACAGGGTGGAGAAGCTTTCTTT
TRBJ2-7 | NA | TRBV19 | NA | CASSIGDIGDEQYF | TGTGCCAGTAGTATCGGGGACATCGGTGACGAGCAGTACTTC
TRBJ1-1 | TRBD1 | TRBV5-4 | NA | CASSLNRGTEAFF | TGTGCCAGCAGCTTGAACAGGGGCACTGAAGCTTTCTTT
TRBJ1-2 | NA | TRBV19 | NA | CASSIGGGQLNYGYTF | TGTGCCAGTAGTATAGGGGGAGGGCAGCTCAACTATGGCTACACCTTC
TRBJ1-5 | NA | TRBV9 | NA | CASSEHGLNQPQHF | TGTGCCAGCAGTGAACACGGACTCAATCAGCCCCAGCATTTT
TRBJ1-1 | NA | TRBV6-6 | NA | CASSSQAIDTEAFF | TGTGCCAGCAGCTCACAGGCAATTGACACTGAAGCTTTCTTT
TRBJ2-7 | NA | TRBV27 | once | CASTARTLGEDEQYF | TGTGCCAGCACAGCGAGGACCCTGGGTGAGGACGAGCAGTACTTC